Many counts were recorded for the clone carrying this T cell receptor beta chain. What it recognizes is unknown. The authors prepared the TCRbeta library with unique molecular identifiers. One entry per CDR3 protein results from TCRdb running MiXCR on the PCR reads. The table lists about 300,000 distinct CDR3 sequences, roughly 7.8% of them singletons. The data were obtained in a study of T-cell reconstitution after alpha-beta-depleted transplantation in children. Study findings and constraints: Several patients had high TCRbeta diversity at day 60; it came from surviving recipient T cells and thymic progenitors. Expanded graft clones, several hundred of them, were reportedly the source of alpha-beta T cells about two months after transplant. Counts and diversity of T cells one year after transplant came mostly from newly produced T cells.

The germline V gene encodes CDR1 SGHTA and CDR2 FQGNSA. The V segment lost 5 bases and the J segment 4 bases; nucleotides outside the gene matches: 5. The CDR3 has 14 amino acids. The specimen comprised peripheral blood, sampled 360 days after TCRalphabeta/CD19-depleted stem cell transplant. V usage is TRBV7-2 and J usage is TRBJ1-3; 7 bases map to TRBD1. This receptor was obtained from a female patient aged 2-9 years who had a stem cell transplant for Fanconi anemia, so the T cells may come from the graft donor. The CDR3 loop is CASSGGGDGNTIYF. CDR3 DNA sequence: TGTGCCAGCAGCGGAGGGGGCGACGGAAACACCATATATTTT. Filled out from reference TRBV7-2 and TRBJ1-3, the complete variable domain reads GAGVSQSPSNKVTEKGKDVELRCDPISGHTALYWYRQSLGQGLEFLIYFQGNSAPDKSGLPSDRFSAERTGGSVSTLTIQRTQQEDSAVYLCASSGGGDGNTIYFGEGSWLTVV.